The sequence of this TCR beta chain was determined in a study of OX40 agonist ivuxolimab in advanced cancers. Turning to the study itself: Participants averaged around 60 years of age (range about 23 to 90) and were roughly 80% male. Study-level points and caveats: Among T cells, CD8+ cells averaged more expanded clones than CD4+ cells.

In the case of this clone: Its antigen is currently unknown.

V dropped 5 bases and J dropped 5 bases, with 13 bases sitting between them. The CDR3 extends over 14 amino acids. Germline V CDR1 and CDR2: SEHNR, FQNEAQ (reference sequence). Sequencing was performed with immunoSEQ multiplex PCR; in TCRdb, only in-frame clones are kept and a portion is missing. This sample yields tens of thousands of clones, of which 80% to 90% are seen a single time; more than 0.3% belongs to the top ten. The specimen comprised CD4+ or CD8+ T cells sorted from blood, sampled in a trial of the OX40 agonist ivuxolimab. The V and J genes are TRBV7-9 and TRBJ1-3, with D tentatively TRBD1 (6 bases). The sequence derives from an adult with an advanced solid tumor such as melanoma, head and neck, liver or kidney cancer. CDR3 coding DNA: TGTGCCAGCAGCCCTTCGGGACAACGAAACACCATATATTTT. This translates into CASSPSGQRNTIYF.